This T cell receptor beta chain was found in a study of persistence of HIV-infected CD4 T cells (dated by TCRdb to between 2020 and 2021). With respect to the entire study: The study isolated CMV- and HIV-1 Gag-responding CD4+ T cells from ART-treated individuals to examine antigen-driven clonal expansion of HIV-1-infected cells. Suppressive ART had been received by participants for a median of roughly 8 years. Peripheral blood samples of up to about 180 mL were taken at multiple time points, with the exception of a couple of participants who underwent leukapheresis at a single time point. The clonality of all cells in each sorted population was assessed by TCRbeta sequencing, whereas the clonality of infected cells was assessed by proviral sequencing. The TCR cluster analysis across participants included roughly eight participants for CMV and roughly 7 participants for Gag.

TCRbeta repertoires were sequenced from genomic DNA with the immunoSEQ hsTCRB assay version 4 in survey mode. Genomic DNA was diluted to 7.5 to 10 ng/uL, using up to about 1 ug per sample for TCRbeta sequencing. From the authors' description of their analysis: TCRbeta data analysis was done in ImmunoSeq Analyzer 3.0, and diversity was calculated on productive nucleotide rearrangements. Using the Immunarch R package, the improved Chao index served to estimate lower-bound TCR diversity and the Gini coefficient served to estimate clonality. Different nucleotide rearrangements encoding the same CDR3beta amino acid sequence were treated as distinct clonotypes. Differential abundance analysis found TCRbeta sequences that were significantly enriched in antigen-responding cells compared with anti-CD3/anti-CD28-activated cells. GLIPH2 grouped TCRs by predicted peptide-MHC specificity, both within each participant and across combined participant data sets. TCRdb took this table from immuneACCESS and kept in-frame rearrangements with V and J called. Such tables lack part of the clones; where checked against another copy, unresolved V genes explain under half of the gap, and the rest is unexplained. Clonal size and the V and J genes are those of that table, whereas D and trimming came from the DNA. Counted in this sample were roughly 41,000 clones; around 80% of them appeared once. The top ten hold around 1.5% of the sample.

Study-level results and caveats: A correlation was observed between TCR oligoclonality and proviral oligoclonality within the same sorted populations. Only a small number of individuals took part in the study, and the range of antigens tested was limited. Antigen-responding cells were enriched for expanded CDR3beta sequences that were degenerate, which suggests that CD4+ responses to CMV and Gag underwent convergent selection. Because the TCR analyses were done in bulk, restricting them to just the rare CMV-responding cells that actually carried HIV-1 proviruses was not possible. TCRbeta richness in CMV- and Gag-responding cells was significantly lower than in anti-CD3/anti-CD28-responding cells; CMV-responding cells had higher oligoclonality than CD3/CD28-stimulated and Gag-responding cells.

Relative to germline, V is 2 bases shorter and J is 0 bases shorter, with 8 bases between their ends. Based on the germline V gene, the CDR1 and CDR2 sequences are SGHDT and YYEEEE. Taken from cysteine to phenylalanine, the CDR3 has 14 residues. Only CDR3 DNA remains: 42 bases, in frame from the first base. The sample's treatment or condition, from its label and the paper: suppressive antiretroviral therapy. Lysates of CMV-infected fibroblasts at roughly 9.6 ug/mL were used to stimulate the cells. Nonresponding CD40L-negative CD69-negative CD45RO-high memory CD4+ T cells were sorted as memory populations depleted of antigen-responding cells. HIV-1-infected adults in whom suppressive ART had been started during chronic infection were enrolled as participants. Plasma HIV-1 RNA had been undetectable (below 50 copies/mL) in participants for at least 4 years. To be included, a participant needed positive CMV serology and a CD4+ T cell count above 400 cells/uL. Before stimulation, PBMCs were isolated using density centrifugation and depleted of CD8+ T cells. For approximately 20 hours, the CD8-depleted PBMCs were stimulated with anti-CD28/CD49d costimulation, a CD40-blocking antibody, and enfuvirtide to prevent new infections. Cell sorting was done on a Beckman Coulter MoFlo Legacy or XDP sorter, and dead cells were excluded with propidium iodide. Genomic DNA was extracted with the QIAamp DNA Mini Kit for samples above one million cells, otherwise with the Quick-DNA Microprep Kit.

Details on this clone: Its cognate antigen has yet to be identified. The record has no base qualities; no much larger clone is one base away.

The receptor's source is an adult man with HIV who was CMV-seropositive. Material: CD4+ T cells sorted from PBMCs after approximately 19-hour stimulation, obtained from a patient who received antiretroviral therapy. This specimen's cell subset or site label, per the study, means: CD40L-CD69- CD45RO-high memory CD4 T cells not responding to CMV lysate. In this chain, TRBV5-6 is recombined with TRBJ1-1; the D gene is not confidently resolved. The CDR3 amino acid sequence is: CASSFTPMNTEAFF. The sequenced DNA is TGTGCCAGCAGCTTTACACCGATGAACACTGAAGCTTTCTTT.